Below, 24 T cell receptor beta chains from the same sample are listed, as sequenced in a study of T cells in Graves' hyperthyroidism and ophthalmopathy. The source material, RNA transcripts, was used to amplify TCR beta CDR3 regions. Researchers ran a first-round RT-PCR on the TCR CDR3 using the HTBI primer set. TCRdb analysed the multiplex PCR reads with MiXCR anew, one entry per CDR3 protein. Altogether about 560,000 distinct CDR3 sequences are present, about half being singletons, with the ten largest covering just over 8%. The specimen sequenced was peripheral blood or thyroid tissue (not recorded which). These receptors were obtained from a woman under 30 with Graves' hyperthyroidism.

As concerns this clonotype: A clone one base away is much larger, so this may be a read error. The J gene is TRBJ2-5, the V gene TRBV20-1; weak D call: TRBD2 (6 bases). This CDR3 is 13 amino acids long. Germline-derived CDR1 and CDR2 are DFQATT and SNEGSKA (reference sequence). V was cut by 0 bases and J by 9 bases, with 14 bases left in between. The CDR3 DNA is TGCAGTGCTAGAGACGGGAGAGGTGAGGCCCAGTACTTC. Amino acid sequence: CSARDGRGEAQYF.

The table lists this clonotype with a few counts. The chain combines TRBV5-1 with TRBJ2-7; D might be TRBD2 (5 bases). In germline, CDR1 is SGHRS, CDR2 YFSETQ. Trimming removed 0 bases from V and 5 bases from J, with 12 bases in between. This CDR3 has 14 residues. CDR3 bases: TGCGCCAGCAGCTTGGCGGGGTTGGACGACGAGCAGTACTTC. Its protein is CASSLAGLDDEQYF.

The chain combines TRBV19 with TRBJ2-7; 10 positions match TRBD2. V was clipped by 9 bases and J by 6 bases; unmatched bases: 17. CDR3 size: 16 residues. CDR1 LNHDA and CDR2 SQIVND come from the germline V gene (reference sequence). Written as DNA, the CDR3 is TGTGCCAGCAGTCCCACCTGGACTAGCGGAGACCTCGAGCAGTACTTC. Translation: CASSPTWTSGDLEQYF.

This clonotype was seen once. CDR3 residues: CASRNTGTSGSEQYF. The CDR3 bases are TGTGCCAGCAGAAATACCGGGACTAGCGGGAGCGAGCAGTACTTC. The rearrangement uses TRBV14 and TRBJ2-7, with 14 nucleotides matching TRBD2. CDR1 and CDR2 (germline): SGHDN, FVKESK. This CDR3 comprises 15 residues. With V trimmed by 6 bases and J by 6 bases, 7 bases remained unmatched. The full variable domain, rest sourced from reference TRBV14 and TRBJ2-7, is EAGVTQFPSHSVIEKGQTVTLRCDPISGHDNLYWYRRVMGKEIKFLLHFVKESKQDESGMPNNRFLAERTGGTYSTLKVQPAELEDSGVYFCASRNTGTSGSEQYFGPGTRLTVT.

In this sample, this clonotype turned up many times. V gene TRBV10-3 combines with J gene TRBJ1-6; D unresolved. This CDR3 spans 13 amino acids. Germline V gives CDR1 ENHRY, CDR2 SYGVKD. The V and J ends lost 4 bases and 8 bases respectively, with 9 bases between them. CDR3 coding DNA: TGTGCCATCAGTGCCTCCGGGGATTCACCCCTCCACTTT. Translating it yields CAISASGDSPLHF.

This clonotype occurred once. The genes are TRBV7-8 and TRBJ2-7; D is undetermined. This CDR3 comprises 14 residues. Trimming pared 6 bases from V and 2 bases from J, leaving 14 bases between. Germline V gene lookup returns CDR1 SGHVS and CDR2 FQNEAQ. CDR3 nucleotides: TGTGCCAGCAGTTTATCAAGTACGGCCTACGAGCAGTACTTC. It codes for CASSLSSTAYEQYF.

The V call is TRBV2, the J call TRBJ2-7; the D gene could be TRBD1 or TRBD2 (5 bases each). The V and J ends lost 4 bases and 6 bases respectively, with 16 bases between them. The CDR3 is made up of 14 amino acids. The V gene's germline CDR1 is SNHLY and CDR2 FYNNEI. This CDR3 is CASSGGTIGREQYF. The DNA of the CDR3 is TGTGCCAGCAGTGGGGGGACCATCGGTCGCGAGCAGTACTTC.

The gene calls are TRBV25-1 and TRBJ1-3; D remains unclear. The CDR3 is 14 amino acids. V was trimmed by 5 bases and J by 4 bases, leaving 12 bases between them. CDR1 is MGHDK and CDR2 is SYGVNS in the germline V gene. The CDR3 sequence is CASSLVTLGNTIYF. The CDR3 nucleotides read TGTGCCAGCAGTTTAGTGACACTCGGAAACACCATATATTTT.

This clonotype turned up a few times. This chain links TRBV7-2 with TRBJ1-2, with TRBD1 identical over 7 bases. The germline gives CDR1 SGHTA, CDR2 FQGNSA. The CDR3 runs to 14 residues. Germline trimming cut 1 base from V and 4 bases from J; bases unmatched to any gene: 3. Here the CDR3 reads CASSLGDSFYGYTF. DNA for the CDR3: TGTGCCAGCAGCTTAGGGGACAGCTTCTATGGCTACACCTTC. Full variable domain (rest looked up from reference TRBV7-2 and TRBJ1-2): GAGVSQSPSNKVTEKGKDVELRCDPISGHTALYWYRQSLGQGLEFLIYFQGNSAPDKSGLPSDRFSAERTGGSVSTLTIQRTQQEDSAVYLCASSLGDSFYGYTFGSGTRLTVV.

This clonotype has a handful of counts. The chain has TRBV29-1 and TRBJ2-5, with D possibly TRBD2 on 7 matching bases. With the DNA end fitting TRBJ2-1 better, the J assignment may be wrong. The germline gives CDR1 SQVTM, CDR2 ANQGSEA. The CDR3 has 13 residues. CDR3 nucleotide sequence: TGCAGCGTTGTAAGGGGGGGGGGCAATGAGCAGTTCTTC. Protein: CSVVRGGGNEQFF.

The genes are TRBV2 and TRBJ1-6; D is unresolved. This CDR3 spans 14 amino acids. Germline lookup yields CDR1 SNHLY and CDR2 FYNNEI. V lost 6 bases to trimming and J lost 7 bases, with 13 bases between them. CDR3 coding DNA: TGTGCCAGCAGCAAACGGACCGGAAATTCACCCCTCCACTTT. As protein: CASSKRTGNSPLHF.

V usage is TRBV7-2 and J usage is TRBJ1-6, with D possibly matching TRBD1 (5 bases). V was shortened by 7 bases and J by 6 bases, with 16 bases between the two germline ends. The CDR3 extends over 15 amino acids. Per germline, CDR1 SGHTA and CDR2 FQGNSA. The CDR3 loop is CASTSGQVPNSPLHF. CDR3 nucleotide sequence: TGTGCCAGCACCTCAGGGCAGGTCCCTAATTCACCCCTCCACTTT.

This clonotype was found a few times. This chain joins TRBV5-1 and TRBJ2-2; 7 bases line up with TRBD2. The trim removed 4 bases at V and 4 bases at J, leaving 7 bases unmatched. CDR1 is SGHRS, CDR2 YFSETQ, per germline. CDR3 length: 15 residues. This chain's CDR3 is CASSPGLVVTGELFF. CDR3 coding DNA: TGCGCCAGCAGCCCAGGACTAGTTGTCACCGGGGAGCTGTTTTTT.

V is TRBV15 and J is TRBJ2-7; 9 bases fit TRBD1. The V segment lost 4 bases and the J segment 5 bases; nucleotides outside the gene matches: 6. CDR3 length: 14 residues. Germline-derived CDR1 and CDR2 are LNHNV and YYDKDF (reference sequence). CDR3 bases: TGTGCCACCAGCAACTCCGGGACAGGGAACGAGCAGTACTTC. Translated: CATSNSGTGNEQYF. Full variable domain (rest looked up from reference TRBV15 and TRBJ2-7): DAMVIQNPRYQVTQFGKPVTLSCSQTLNHNVMYWYQQKSSQAPKLLFHYYDKDFNNEADTPDNFQSRRPNTSFCFLDIRSPGLGDTAMYLCATSNSGTGNEQYFGPGTRLTVT.

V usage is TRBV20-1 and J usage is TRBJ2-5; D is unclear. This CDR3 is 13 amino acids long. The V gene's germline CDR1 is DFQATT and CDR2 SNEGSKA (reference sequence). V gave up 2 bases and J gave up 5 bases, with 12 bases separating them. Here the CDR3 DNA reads TGCAGTGCTAGAAATGAGACATGGGAGACCCAGTACTTC. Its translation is CSARNETWETQYF.

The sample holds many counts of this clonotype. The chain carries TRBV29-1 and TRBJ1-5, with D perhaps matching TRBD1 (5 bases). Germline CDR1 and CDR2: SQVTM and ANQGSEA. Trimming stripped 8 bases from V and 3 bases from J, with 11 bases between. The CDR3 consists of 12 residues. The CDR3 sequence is CSTGDHNQPQHF. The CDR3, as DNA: TGCAGCACCGGGGACCACAATCAGCCCCAGCATTTT.

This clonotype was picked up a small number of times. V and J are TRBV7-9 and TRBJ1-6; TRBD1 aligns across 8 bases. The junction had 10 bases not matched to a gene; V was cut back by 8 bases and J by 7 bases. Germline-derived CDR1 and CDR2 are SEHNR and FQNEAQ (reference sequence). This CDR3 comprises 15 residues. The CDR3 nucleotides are TGTGCCAGCTCACCAGACAGGGGATACAATTCACCCCTCCACTTT. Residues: CASSPDRGYNSPLHF.

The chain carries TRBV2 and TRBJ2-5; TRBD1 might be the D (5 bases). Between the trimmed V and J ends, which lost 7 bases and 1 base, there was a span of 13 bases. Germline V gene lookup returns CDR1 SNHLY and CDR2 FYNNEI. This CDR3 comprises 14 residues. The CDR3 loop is CASISRDSQETQYF. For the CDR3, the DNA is TGTGCCAGCATTTCCAGGGATTCCCAAGAGACCCAGTACTTC.

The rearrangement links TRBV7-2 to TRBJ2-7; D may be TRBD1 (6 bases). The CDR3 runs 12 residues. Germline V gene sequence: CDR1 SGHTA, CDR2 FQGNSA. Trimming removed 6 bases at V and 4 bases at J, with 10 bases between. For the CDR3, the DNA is TGTGCCAGCAGGAACCAGGGGTACGAGCAGTACTTC. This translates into CASRNQGYEQYF.

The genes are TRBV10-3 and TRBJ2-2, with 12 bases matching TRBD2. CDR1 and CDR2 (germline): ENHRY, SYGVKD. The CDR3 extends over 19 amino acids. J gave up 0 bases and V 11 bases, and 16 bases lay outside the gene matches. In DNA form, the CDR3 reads TGTGCCTCCGGGGCGACTAGCGGGAGTCAGCGCCCGAACACCGGGGAGCTGTTTTTT. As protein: CASGATSGSQRPNTGELFF.

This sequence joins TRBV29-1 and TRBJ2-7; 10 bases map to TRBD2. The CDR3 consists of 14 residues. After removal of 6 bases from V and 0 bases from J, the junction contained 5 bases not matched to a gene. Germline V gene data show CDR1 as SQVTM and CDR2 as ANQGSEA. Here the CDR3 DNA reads TGCAGCGTAGAAAGCGGGGGGGTCTCCTACGAGCAGTACTTC. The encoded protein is CSVESGGVSYEQYF.

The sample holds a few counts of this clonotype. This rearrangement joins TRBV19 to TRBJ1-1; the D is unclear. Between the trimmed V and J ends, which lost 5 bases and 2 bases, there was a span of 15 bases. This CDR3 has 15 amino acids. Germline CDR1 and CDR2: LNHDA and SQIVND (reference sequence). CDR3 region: CASSVPERPNTEAFF. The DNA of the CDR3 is TGTGCCAGTAGTGTTCCTGAACGTCCAAACACTGAAGCTTTCTTT.

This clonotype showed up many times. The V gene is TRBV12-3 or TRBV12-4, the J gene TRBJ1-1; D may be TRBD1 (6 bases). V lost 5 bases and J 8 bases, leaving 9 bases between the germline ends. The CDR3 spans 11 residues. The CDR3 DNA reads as TGTGCCAGCAGTGAAGACAGGGAAGCTTTCTTT. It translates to CASSEDREAFF.

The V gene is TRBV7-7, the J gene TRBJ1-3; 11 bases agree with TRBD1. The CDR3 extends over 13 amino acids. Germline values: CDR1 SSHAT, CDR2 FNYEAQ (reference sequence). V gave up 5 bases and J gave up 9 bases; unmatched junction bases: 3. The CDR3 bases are TGTGCCAGCAGCCCAGGGACAGGGGGCACCATATATTTT. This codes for CASSPGTGGTIYF.